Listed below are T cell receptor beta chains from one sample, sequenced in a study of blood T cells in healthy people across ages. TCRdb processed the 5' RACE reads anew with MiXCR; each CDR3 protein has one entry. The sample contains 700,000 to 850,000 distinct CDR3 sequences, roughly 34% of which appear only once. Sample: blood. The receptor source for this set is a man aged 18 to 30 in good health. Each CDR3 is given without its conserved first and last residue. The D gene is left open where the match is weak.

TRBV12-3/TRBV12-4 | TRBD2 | ASSKLAGTTDTQY
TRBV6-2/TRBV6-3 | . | ASSYVTGTYEQY
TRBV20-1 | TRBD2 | SAPKNSGGAYNEQF
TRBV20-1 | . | SAVQSSSYNEQY
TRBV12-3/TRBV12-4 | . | ASSPGGRNQPHH
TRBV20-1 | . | SASLLGSYNEQF
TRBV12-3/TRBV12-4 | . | ASSLLLMTYEQY
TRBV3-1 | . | ASSQDRSGSVEGEQY
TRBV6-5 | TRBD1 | ASKRGHSYNEQF
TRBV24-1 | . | ATSDLWRNTDTQY
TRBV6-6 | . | ASSYTSTVIDGYT
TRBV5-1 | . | ASSFDFGSSYEQY
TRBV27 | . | ASASGIRANVLT
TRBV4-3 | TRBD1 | ASSPAGTGSNSPLH
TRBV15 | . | ATSRGMIGETQY
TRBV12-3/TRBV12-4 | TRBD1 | ASRDGAGGSQPQH
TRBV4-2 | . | ASSRWDDADTQY
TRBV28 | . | ASSSQETQF
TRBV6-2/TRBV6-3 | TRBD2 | ATLGAGGPFEQF
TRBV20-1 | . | SATDRNNYGYT
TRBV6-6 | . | ASVGQRLLSSNQPQH
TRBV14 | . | ASSQDGVLWGDTQY
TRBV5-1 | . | ASSLDGLYNEQF
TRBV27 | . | ASSLRYTDTQY
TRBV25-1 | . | ASSEYGLTGEQY
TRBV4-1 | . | ASSHRAKSREANYGYT
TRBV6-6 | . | ASSHSYPDYNEQF
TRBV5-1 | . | ASSEDGWNEKLF
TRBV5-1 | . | ASSAETNYGYT
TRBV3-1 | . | ASSLGSLGAGQPQH
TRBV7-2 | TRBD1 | ASRYDRGLGYT
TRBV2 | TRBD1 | ASRDRVHGYT
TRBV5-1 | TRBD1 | ASSRRTGGMNTEAF
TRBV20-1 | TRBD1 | SAGTGYTEAF
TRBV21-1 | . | ASSLNPTFFSYNEQF
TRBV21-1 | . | ASSKVADSSYEQY
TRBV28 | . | ASSLPTEGADYGYT
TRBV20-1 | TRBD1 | SAHRPGGEQY
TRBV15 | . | ATSRDKVRADTQY
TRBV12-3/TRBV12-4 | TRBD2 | ASSLAGGGGYIQY
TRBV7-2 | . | ASGLVVNSNQPQH